A selection of T cell receptor beta chains follows, all from one sample in a study of blood T cell repertoires in COVID-19. Profiling relied on immunoSEQ multiplex PCR, and the TCRdb table lists in-frame clones only, not all of them. The table lists 230,000 or so clones, 70% to 90% of them singletons. Sequenced: PBMCs or T cells enriched from blood (not recorded which). The receptors come from a woman between 50 and 59 years old who had been exposed to COVID-19. The CDR3 runs from the conserved cysteine through the conserved F or W. Fields, in order: clone size, CDR3 length, V gene, J gene, D gene, CDR3 DNA, CDR3 protein. A D gene is named only where the DNA matches it firmly. Clone size is given for some rows only: seen once, a few or many times, or a class if the clone is expanded.

size: NA
length: 14
V: TRBV21-1
J: TRBJ1-6
D: NA
DNA: TGTGCCAGCACAAGGCGGGACAGGGGTTCACCCCTCCACTTT
CDR3: CASTRRDRGSPLHF

size: NA
length: 16
V: TRBV19
J: TRBJ1-1
D: TRBD1
DNA: TGTGCCAGTAGTCCCCGCCCCGGGACAGCGAACACTGAAGCTTTCTTT
CDR3: CASSPRPGTANTEAFF

size: NA
length: 16
V: TRBV6-2/TRBV6-3
J: TRBJ1-3
D: NA
DNA: TGTGCCAGCAGCCCTACCGGAGTTATCTCTGGAAACACCATATATTTT
CDR3: CASSPTGVISGNTIYF

size: NA
length: 12
V: TRBV7-9
J: TRBJ2-7
D: NA
DNA: TGTGCCAGCAGCCAGGGCTACTACGAGCAGTACTTC
CDR3: CASSQGYYEQYF

size: NA
length: 14
V: TRBV10-1
J: TRBJ1-2
D: NA
DNA: TGCGCCAGTATGGACTCTTCCTCTGGTAGGGGCTACACCTTC
CDR3: CASMDSSSGRGYTF

size: NA
length: 14
V: TRBV7-9
J: TRBJ1-4
D: TRBD1
DNA: TGTGCCAGCAGCTTAGGGGACAGAGAGGGAAAACTGTTTTTT
CDR3: CASSLGDREGKLFF

size: NA
length: 13
V: TRBV5-1
J: TRBJ2-5
D: NA
DNA: TGCGCCAGCAGCTCGACTGGGGGGGAGACCCAGTACTTC
CDR3: CASSSTGGETQYF

size: NA
length: 14
V: TRBV6-6
J: TRBJ2-7
D: TRBD1
DNA: TGTGCCAGCAGTTTTCGGGACAGGAGCTACGAGCAGTACTTC
CDR3: CASSFRDRSYEQYF

size: NA
length: 13
V: TRBV10-1
J: TRBJ1-1
D: NA
DNA: TGCGCCAGCAGTGATTCAGGGTTCCGTGAAGCTTTCTTT
CDR3: CASSDSGFREAFF

size: NA
length: 21
V: TRBV21-1
J: TRBJ1-6
D: NA
DNA: TGTGCCAGCAGCACGCAGACTTTATCCAGTCTAGAATCAGAGAGGGATCCACCCCTCCACTTT
CDR3: CASSTQTLSSLESERDPPLHF

size: NA
length: 15
V: TRBV2
J: TRBJ1-5
D: NA
DNA: TGTGCCAGCAGTGAAAATGCGATGGGCAATCAGCCCCAGCATTTT
CDR3: CASSENAMGNQPQHF

size: NA
length: 16
V: TRBV27
J: TRBJ2-2
D: TRBD2
DNA: TGTGCCAGCAGTTTAGCTAGCGGGGGGTACACCGGGGAGCTGTTTTTT
CDR3: CASSLASGGYTGELFF

size: NA
length: 14
V: TRBV7-9
J: TRBJ1-2
D: TRBD1
DNA: TGTGCCAGCAGCTTAGGGGTGGGACAGGGACCCCACACCTTC
CDR3: CASSLGVGQGPHTF

size: NA
length: 13
V: TRBV10-1
J: TRBJ2-2
D: NA
DNA: TGCGCCAGCAAGGAGACTTACACCGGGGAGCTGTTTTTT
CDR3: CASKETYTGELFF

size: NA
length: 14
V: TRBV5-1
J: TRBJ2-3
D: TRBD2
DNA: TGCGCCAGCAGCTCGACTAGCGGGGGTGATACGCAGTATTTT
CDR3: CASSSTSGGDTQYF

size: NA
length: 15
V: TRBV2
J: TRBJ2-1
D: TRBD2
DNA: TGTGCCAGCAGTGAAACGGCGGGGGGCAGGAATGAGCAGTTCTTC
CDR3: CASSETAGGRNEQFF

size: few
length: 15
V: TRBV6-2/TRBV6-3
J: TRBJ1-2
D: TRBD1
DNA: TGTGCCAGCAGCCATACCGGGACAGGGAGCTATGGCTACACCTTC
CDR3: CASSHTGTGSYGYTF

size: NA
length: 15
V: TRBV19
J: TRBJ1-1
D: NA
DNA: TGTGCCAGTAGTTCACCCCGGGACGGGAGGACTGAAGCTTTCTTT
CDR3: CASSSPRDGRTEAFF

size: NA
length: 14
V: TRBV6-5
J: TRBJ2-2
D: NA
DNA: TGTGCCAGCAATCTGGACAGCCACACCGGGGAGCTGTTTTTT
CDR3: CASNLDSHTGELFF

size: NA
length: 12
V: TRBV10-3
J: TRBJ1-2
D: NA
DNA: TGTGCCATCAGTGAGGCGGGGGATGGCTACACCTTC
CDR3: CAISEAGDGYTF

size: NA
length: 16
V: TRBV19
J: TRBJ2-1
D: TRBD2
DNA: TGTGCCAGTAGTATCGAAGCGGGGGGGCCGTACAATGAGCAGTTCTTC
CDR3: CASSIEAGGPYNEQFF

size: NA
length: 17
V: TRBV19
J: TRBJ1-5
D: NA
DNA: TGTGCCAGTTGGGGGGGAGTGGGGAGAAACGTTAACCAGCCCCAGCATTTT
CDR3: CASWGGVGRNVNQPQHF

size: NA
length: 15
V: TRBV6-5
J: TRBJ1-1
D: TRBD1
DNA: TGTGCCAGCACCGCGACAGGGCCCTTGCGCACTGAAGCTTTCTTT
CDR3: CASTATGPLRTEAFF

size: NA
length: 14
V: TRBV2
J: TRBJ1-2
D: TRBD1
DNA: TGTGCCAGCAGTGAGGGCAGGGGGCTTAGCGGCTACACCTTC
CDR3: CASSEGRGLSGYTF

size: few
length: 14
V: TRBV5-1
J: TRBJ1-1
D: NA
DNA: TGCGCCAGCAGCTACTCAGGGTTAGGCACTGAAGCTTTCTTT
CDR3: CASSYSGLGTEAFF

size: NA
length: 12
V: TRBV9
J: TRBJ1-2
D: NA
DNA: TGTGCCAGCAGCGGGCACAGGGCTGGCTACACCTTC
CDR3: CASSGHRAGYTF

size: NA
length: 11
V: TRBV19
J: TRBJ2-2
D: TRBD2
DNA: TGTGCCAGTAGCGGGGGGAGGGAGCTGTTTTTT
CDR3: CASSGGRELFF

size: NA
length: 15
V: TRBV24-1
J: TRBJ1-5
D: NA
DNA: TGTGCCACCAGTGATTCCGGGGGGAACGGTCAGCCCCAGCATTTT
CDR3: CATSDSGGNGQPQHF

size: NA
length: 12
V: TRBV10-2
J: TRBJ1-1
D: NA
DNA: TGCGCCAGCAGGGGGGACTTATCGGCAGCTTTCTTT
CDR3: CASRGDLSAAFF

size: NA
length: 14
V: TRBV18
J: TRBJ2-3
D: NA
DNA: TGTGCCAGCTCGAAGGGGACAAGCACAGATACGCAGTATTTT
CDR3: CASSKGTSTDTQYF

size: few
length: 15
V: TRBV5-5
J: TRBJ1-5
D: TRBD1
DNA: TGTGCCAGCAGCTTAAACACAGGGGGCAATCAGCCCCAGCATTTT
CDR3: CASSLNTGGNQPQHF

size: NA
length: 14
V: TRBV30
J: TRBJ1-3
D: NA
DNA: TGTGCCTTACTAGACACGAACTCTGGAAACACCATATATTTT
CDR3: CALLDTNSGNTIYF

size: once
length: 16
V: TRBV4-1
J: TRBJ2-1
D: TRBD1
DNA: TGCGCCAGCAGCCAAGAAGGGGGACAGGGGACCAATGAGCAGTTCTTC
CDR3: CASSQEGGQGTNEQFF

size: NA
length: 13
V: TRBV9
J: TRBJ1-2
D: TRBD1
DNA: TGTGCCAGCAGCTCCCGGGACAGCTATGGCTACACCTTC
CDR3: CASSSRDSYGYTF

size: NA
length: 15
V: TRBV29-1
J: TRBJ2-7
D: TRBD2
DNA: TGCAGCGTTCGAGGAAGCGGGGGGGCCTCCTACGAGCAGTACTTC
CDR3: CSVRGSGGASYEQYF

size: NA
length: 13
V: TRBV5-1
J: TRBJ1-2
D: NA
DNA: TGCGCCAGCAGCTCGCAGGGCAACAATGGCTACACCTTC
CDR3: CASSSQGNNGYTF

size: NA
length: 13
V: TRBV24-1
J: TRBJ2-3
D: TRBD2
DNA: TGTGCCACCAGTGTAGCGGGGGGAGATACGCAGTATTTT
CDR3: CATSVAGGDTQYF

size: few
length: 17
V: TRBV10-2
J: TRBJ1-1
D: TRBD1
DNA: TGCGCCAGCAGTGAGAGGGGACAGGTTGTCGGGAACACTGAAGCTTTCTTT
CDR3: CASSERGQVVGNTEAFF

size: NA
length: 13
V: TRBV7-2
J: TRBJ1-1
D: NA
DNA: TGTGCCAGCAGCTTCTTAGGAGTGGGTGAAGCTTTCTTT
CDR3: CASSFLGVGEAFF

size: NA
length: 13
V: TRBV6-5
J: TRBJ1-6
D: NA
DNA: TGTGCCATAGAGAGAGGTTACGGTTCACCCCTCCACTTT
CDR3: CAIERGYGSPLHF

size: NA
length: 16
V: TRBV5-4
J: TRBJ1-3
D: NA
DNA: TGTGCCAGCAGCTCCCGGGGAGGCCACTCTGGAAACACCATATATTTT
CDR3: CASSSRGGHSGNTIYF

size: many
length: 14
V: TRBV13
J: TRBJ2-7
D: NA
DNA: TGTGCCAGCAGCCAAAAGACTAGAACTTTCGAGCAGTACTTC
CDR3: CASSQKTRTFEQYF

size: once
length: 14
V: TRBV18
J: TRBJ1-5
D: TRBD1
DNA: TGTGCCAGCTCACCCACAGGGGGAAATCAGCCCCAGCATTTT
CDR3: CASSPTGGNQPQHF

size: NA
length: 14
V: TRBV6-6
J: TRBJ1-2
D: NA
DNA: TGTGCCAGCAGTTACTCCACAGGGTTTGTTGGCTACACCTTC
CDR3: CASSYSTGFVGYTF

size: NA
length: 15
V: TRBV9
J: TRBJ2-5
D: NA
DNA: TGTGCCAGCAGCGTATCCGGCGGGACTCAAGAGACCCAGTACTTC
CDR3: CASSVSGGTQETQYF

size: NA
length: 13
V: TRBV12-5
J: TRBJ2-7
D: TRBD1
DNA: TGTGCTAGTGGCTATACAGGGGCGTACGAGCAGTACTTC
CDR3: CASGYTGAYEQYF

size: once
length: 14
V: TRBV10-3
J: TRBJ1-5
D: TRBD1
DNA: TGTGCCATCAGTGAGGACAGGGACAATCAGCCCCAGCATTTT
CDR3: CAISEDRDNQPQHF